These T cell receptor beta chains were read from a single sample in a study of cytomegalovirus exposure and HLA in healthy donors. Sequenced by immunoSEQ multiplex PCR; TCRdb stores in-frame clones only, minus some. The sample shows around 64,000 clones, approximately 80% of them seen only once. Sequencing used PBMCs. The receptors were gathered from a young man in good health and CMV-seropositive. Each CDR3 is given without its conserved first and last residue. Some rows have no size entry. The others give once, few or many, or a class for an expanded clone.

abundance: .; v_gene: TRBV4-1; CDR3aa: ASSQVGATQETQY
abundance: .; v_gene: TRBV4-2; CDR3aa: ASSQAVQGTGGYNEQF
abundance: .; v_gene: TRBV4-1; CDR3aa: ASSQVAGGFTDTQY
abundance: .; v_gene: TRBV6-6; CDR3aa: ASSTAGGGNTEAF
abundance: .; v_gene: TRBV10-2; CDR3aa: ASRYGGSFAEAF
abundance: .; v_gene: TRBV6-1; CDR3aa: ASSGVRGSEQY
abundance: few; v_gene: TRBV7-9; CDR3aa: ASSATRGGGAYGYT
abundance: once; v_gene: TRBV9; CDR3aa: ASSVGVGAGNTIY
abundance: .; v_gene: TRBV28; CDR3aa: ASTGSDTYGYT
abundance: .; v_gene: TRBV30; CDR3aa: AWGGTGGTDSNQPQH
abundance: .; v_gene: TRBV10-3; CDR3aa: AISGQYEAF
abundance: .; v_gene: TRBV9; CDR3aa: ASSASLPLAGGQETQY
abundance: .; v_gene: TRBV7-2; CDR3aa: ASSSRTASTDTQY
abundance: .; v_gene: TRBV7-8; CDR3aa: ASTFEWTGELF
abundance: .; v_gene: TRBV14; CDR3aa: ASSQGTAYSPLH
abundance: .; v_gene: TRBV7-9; CDR3aa: ASSTGTGSEAF
abundance: .; v_gene: TRBV10-3; CDR3aa: AISDPSAGELF
abundance: .; v_gene: TRBV6-1; CDR3aa: ASSEVGQGTDTQY
abundance: .; v_gene: TRBV4-1; CDR3aa: ASSQEGDYEQY
abundance: once; v_gene: TRBV12-5; CDR3aa: ASGLVTGGGYEQY
abundance: .; v_gene: TRBV29-1; CDR3aa: SVEAGQGRTQY
abundance: .; v_gene: TRBV7-9; CDR3aa: ASSITGSSYGYT
abundance: .; v_gene: TRBV6-4; CDR3aa: ASSAGETDTQY
abundance: .; v_gene: TRBV6-5; CDR3aa: ASSYASGYTDTQY
abundance: .; v_gene: TRBV6-5; CDR3aa: ASSFSPGQGFGEQF
abundance: .; v_gene: TRBV6-4; CDR3aa: ASSARHDPPGLF
abundance: few; v_gene: TRBV9; CDR3aa: ASSVGTSGTYEQY
abundance: .; v_gene: TRBV6-5; CDR3aa: ASSKRGSNQPQH
abundance: few; v_gene: TRBV5-4; CDR3aa: ASSLASGGRFGTDTQY
abundance: .; v_gene: TRBV2; CDR3aa: ASSRQGFSYGYT
abundance: .; v_gene: TRBV19; CDR3aa: ASSQATGTGELF
abundance: .; v_gene: TRBV6-5; CDR3aa: ATKPQGLSGNTIY
abundance: .; v_gene: TRBV6-1; CDR3aa: ASRTTIPLH
abundance: .; v_gene: TRBV30; CDR3aa: AWRRTGTGANVLT
abundance: .; v_gene: TRBV6-5; CDR3aa: ASSYSRTGGEKLF
abundance: .; v_gene: TRBV30; CDR3aa: AWNREAGNTIY
abundance: .; v_gene: TRBV6-1; CDR3aa: ASRDRGPNEKLF
abundance: .; v_gene: TRBV6-1; CDR3aa: ASSARTGEETQY
abundance: few; v_gene: TRBV2; CDR3aa: AASVPAVGLAGGTYEQY
abundance: once; v_gene: TRBV19; CDR3aa: ASSTQGNTEAF
abundance: .; v_gene: TRBV6-4; CDR3aa: ASRLAQGGREGAF
abundance: .; v_gene: TRBV27; CDR3aa: ASTRGGTGGEQY
abundance: .; v_gene: TRBV2; CDR3aa: ASTGREVYTEAF
abundance: .; v_gene: TRBV30; CDR3aa: AGTVYNEQF
abundance: .; v_gene: TRBV6-1; CDR3aa: ASTDRGQLNTEAF
abundance: once; v_gene: TRBV10-1; CDR3aa: ASSGAIEKEQF
abundance: .; v_gene: TRBV7-9; CDR3aa: ASSLGWRGATYNEQF
abundance: .; v_gene: TRBV10-3; CDR3aa: AIARESNQPQH
abundance: .; v_gene: TRBV6-5; CDR3aa: ASSWTGGGSTEAF
abundance: few; v_gene: TRBV19; CDR3aa: ASSGRGGEQY
abundance: .; v_gene: TRBV30; CDR3aa: AWSGGGSLSDTQY
abundance: .; v_gene: TRBV14; CDR3aa: ASSQLTSGPSTDTQY
abundance: .; v_gene: TRBV5-1; CDR3aa: ASSLAQGFYEQY